The sequence of this TCR beta chain was determined in a study of T-cell reconstitution after alpha-beta-depleted transplantation in children. With V trimmed by 6 bases and J by 4 bases, 4 bases remained unmatched. The CDR3 contains 15 residues. Preparation of the TCRbeta library involved a method that used unique molecular identifiers. TCRdb re-called the PCR reads with MiXCR, one entry per CDR3 protein. The repertoire holds 490,000 or so distinct CDR3 sequences, with over 9.5% as singletons. This clonotype was seen many times. The sequenced sample was PBMCs, obtained before TCRalphabeta/CD19-depleted stem cell transplant. This TCR was recovered from a child between 2 and 9 years old with inherited bone marrow failure, due to receive a stem cell transplant. J is TRBJ2-2 and V is TRBV12-3 or TRBV12-4, with 11 bases matching TRBD2. Written as DNA, the CDR3 is TGTGCCAGCAGGGGACTAGCGGAGGGCACCGGGGAGCTGTTTTTT. It encodes CASRGLAEGTGELFF.